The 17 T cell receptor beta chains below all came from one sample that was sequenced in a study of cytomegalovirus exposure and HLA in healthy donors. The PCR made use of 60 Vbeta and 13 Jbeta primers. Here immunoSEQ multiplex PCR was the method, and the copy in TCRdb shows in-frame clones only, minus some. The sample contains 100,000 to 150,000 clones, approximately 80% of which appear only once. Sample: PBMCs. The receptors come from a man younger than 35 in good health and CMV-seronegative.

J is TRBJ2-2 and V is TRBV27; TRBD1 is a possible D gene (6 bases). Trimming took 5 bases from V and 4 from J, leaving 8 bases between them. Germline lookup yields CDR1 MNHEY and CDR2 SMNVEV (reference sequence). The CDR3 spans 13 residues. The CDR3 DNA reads TGTGCCAGCAGTCTGGGGGCCACCGGGGAGCTGTTTTTT. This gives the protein CASSLGATGELFF.

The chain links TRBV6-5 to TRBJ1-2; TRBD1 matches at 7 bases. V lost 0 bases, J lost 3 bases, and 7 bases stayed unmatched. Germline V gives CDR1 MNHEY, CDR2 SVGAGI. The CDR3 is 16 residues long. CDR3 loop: CASSYSNGRGDYGYTF. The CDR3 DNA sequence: TGTGCCAGCAGTTACTCGAATGGCAGGGGGGACTATGGCTACACCTTC.

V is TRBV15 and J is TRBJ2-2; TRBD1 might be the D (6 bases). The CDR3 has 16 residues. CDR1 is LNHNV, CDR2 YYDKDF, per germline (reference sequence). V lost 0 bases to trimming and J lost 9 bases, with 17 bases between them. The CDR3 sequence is CATSRDQNRAVRELFF. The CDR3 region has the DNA TGTGCCACCAGCAGAGATCAGAACAGGGCAGTCCGGGAGCTGTTTTTT.

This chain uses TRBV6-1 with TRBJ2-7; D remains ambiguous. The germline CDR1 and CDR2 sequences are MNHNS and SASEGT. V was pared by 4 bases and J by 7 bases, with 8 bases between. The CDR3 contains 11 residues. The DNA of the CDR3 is TGTGCCAGCAGTGCATCCCGGGAGCAGTACTTC. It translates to CASSASREQYF.

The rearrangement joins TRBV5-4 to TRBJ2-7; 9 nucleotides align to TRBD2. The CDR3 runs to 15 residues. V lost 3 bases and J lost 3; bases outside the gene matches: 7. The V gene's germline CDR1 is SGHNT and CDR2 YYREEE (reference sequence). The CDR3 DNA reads TGTGCCAGCAGCTCGGCAGCGGGGGGAGTCTACGAGCAGTACTTC. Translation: CASSSAAGGVYEQYF. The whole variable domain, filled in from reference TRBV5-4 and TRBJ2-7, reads ETGVTQSPTHLIKTRGQQVTLRCSSQSGHNTVSWYQQALGQGPQFIFQYYREEENGRGNFPPRFSGLQFPNYSSELNVNALELDDSALYLCASSSAAGGVYEQYFGPGTRLTVT.

The CDR3 spells CASRPGTGGASEQYF. Here the CDR3 DNA reads TGTGCCAGCAGACCGGGGACAGGGGGCGCGAGTGAGCAGTACTTC. V gene TRBV27 combines with J gene TRBJ2-7; 12 nucleotides align to TRBD1. This CDR3 spans 15 amino acids. J was trimmed by 7 bases and V by 6 bases; bases with no gene match: 10. Germline CDR1 reads MNHEY; CDR2 reads SMNVEV (reference sequence).

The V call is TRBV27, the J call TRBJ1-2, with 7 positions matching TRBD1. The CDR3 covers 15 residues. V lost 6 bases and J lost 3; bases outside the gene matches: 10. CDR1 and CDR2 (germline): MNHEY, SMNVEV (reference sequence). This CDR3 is CASRAGGGSYYGYTF. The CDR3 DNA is TGTGCCAGCAGGGCCGGAGGGGGCTCCTACTATGGCTACACCTTC.

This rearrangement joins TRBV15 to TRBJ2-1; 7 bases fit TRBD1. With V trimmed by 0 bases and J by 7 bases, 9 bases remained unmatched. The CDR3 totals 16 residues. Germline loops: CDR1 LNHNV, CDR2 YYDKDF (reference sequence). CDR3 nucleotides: TGTGCCACCAGCAGAGATCTGACAGGGAGAAGGAATGAGCAGTTCTTC. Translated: CATSRDLTGRRNEQFF. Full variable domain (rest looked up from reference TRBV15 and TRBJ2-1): DAMVIQNPRYQVTQFGKPVTLSCSQTLNHNVMYWYQQKSSQAPKLLFHYYDKDFNNEADTPDNFQSRRPNTSFCFLDIRSPGLGDTAMYLCATSRDLTGRRNEQFFGPGTRLTVL.

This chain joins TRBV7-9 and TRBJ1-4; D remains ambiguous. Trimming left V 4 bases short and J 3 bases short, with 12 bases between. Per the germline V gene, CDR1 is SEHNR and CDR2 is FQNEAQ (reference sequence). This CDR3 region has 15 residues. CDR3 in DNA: TGTGCCAGCAGCTCGGAAGGCCGGGCTAATGAAAAACTGTTTTTT. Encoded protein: CASSSEGRANEKLFF.

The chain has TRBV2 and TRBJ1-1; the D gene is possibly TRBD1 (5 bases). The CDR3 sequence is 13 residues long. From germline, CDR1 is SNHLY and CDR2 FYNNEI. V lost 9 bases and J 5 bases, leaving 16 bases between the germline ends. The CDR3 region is CARKGSGGTEAFF. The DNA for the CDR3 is TGTGCCAGAAAAGGCAGCGGGGGTACTGAAGCTTTCTTT.

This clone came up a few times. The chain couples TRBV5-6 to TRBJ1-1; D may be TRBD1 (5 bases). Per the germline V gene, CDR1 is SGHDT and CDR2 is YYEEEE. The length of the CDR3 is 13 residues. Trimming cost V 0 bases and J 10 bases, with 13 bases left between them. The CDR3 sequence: CASSLDVAQGAFF. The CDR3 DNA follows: TGTGCCAGCAGCTTGGACGTCGCCCAGGGAGCTTTCTTT.

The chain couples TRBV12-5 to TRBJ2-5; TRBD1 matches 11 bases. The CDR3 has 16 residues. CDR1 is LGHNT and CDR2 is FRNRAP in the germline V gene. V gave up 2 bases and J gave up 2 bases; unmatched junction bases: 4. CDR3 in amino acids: CASGLQRDRGQETQYF. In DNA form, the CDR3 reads TGTGCTAGTGGTTTGCAGCGGGACAGGGGGCAAGAGACCCAGTACTTC.

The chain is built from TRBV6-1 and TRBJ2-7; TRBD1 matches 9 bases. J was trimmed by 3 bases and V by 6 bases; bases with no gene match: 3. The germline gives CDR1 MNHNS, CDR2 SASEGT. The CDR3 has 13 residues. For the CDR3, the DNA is TGTGCCAGCAGGGACAGGGGAGTCTACGAGCAGTACTTC. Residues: CASRDRGVYEQYF.

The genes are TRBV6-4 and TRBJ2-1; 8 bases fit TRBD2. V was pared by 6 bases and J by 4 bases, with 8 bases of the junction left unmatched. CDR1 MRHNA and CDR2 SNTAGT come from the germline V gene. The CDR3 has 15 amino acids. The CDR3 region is CASSQISGEYNEQFF. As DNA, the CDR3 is TGTGCCAGCAGCCAAATTAGCGGGGAGTACAATGAGCAGTTCTTC.

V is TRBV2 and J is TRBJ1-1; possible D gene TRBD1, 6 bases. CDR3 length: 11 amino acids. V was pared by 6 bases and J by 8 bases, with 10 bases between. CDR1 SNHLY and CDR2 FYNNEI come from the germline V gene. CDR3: CASRERGEAFF. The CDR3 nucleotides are TGTGCCAGCAGAGAAAGGGGGGAAGCTTTCTTT.

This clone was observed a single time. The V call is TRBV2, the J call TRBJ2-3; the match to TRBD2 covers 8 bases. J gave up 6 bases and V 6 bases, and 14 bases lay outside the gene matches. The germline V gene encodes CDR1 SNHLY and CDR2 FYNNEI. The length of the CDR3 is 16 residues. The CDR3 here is CASSTYGGGSPDTQYF. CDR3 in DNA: TGTGCCAGCAGCACCTATGGCGGGGGGTCTCCGGATACGCAGTATTTT.

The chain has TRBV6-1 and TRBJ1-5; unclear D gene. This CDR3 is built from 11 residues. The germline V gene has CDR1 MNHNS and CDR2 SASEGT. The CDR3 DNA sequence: TGTGCAACAGAAAGCAATCAGCCCCAGCATTTT. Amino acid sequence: CATESNQPQHF.